The present entry profiles one T cell receptor beta chain with its context. This entry comes from a study of blood T cell repertoires in COVID-19. Study-level background: Both acute and convalescent COVID-19 samples were obtained from the United States, Italy and Spain. T cells, B-cell-depleted T cells, or PBMCs provided the cDNA or gDNA that served as material.

Methods used by the authors: Cell counts per sample came from amplifying reference gene primers. Only in-frame clones appear in the TCRdb table, and some are missing; sequencing was by immunoSEQ multiplex PCR. D and trimming come from the DNA, and the V and J calls and clone size come from that table. The sample lists about 70,000 clones, roughly 87% occurring once. With V trimmed by 1 base and J by 3 bases, 3 bases remained unmatched. Germline V gene data show CDR1 as KGHSH and CDR2 as LQKENI. CDR3 length: 15 residues. This TCR came from a woman aged 18-29 years with acute or convalescent COVID-19. Input material: peripheral blood. The chain combines TRBV18 with TRBJ1-3; 7 positions agree with TRBD1. Written as DNA, the CDR3 is TGTGCCAGCTCACCACAGACAGGGAATGGAAACACCATATATTTT. Amino acid sequence: CASSPQTGNGNTIYF.